A selection of T cell receptor beta chains follows, all from one sample in a study of CD8 T cells in ankylosing spondylitis. TCRdb recomputed calls from the 5' RACE reads with MiXCR, one row per CDR3 protein. Of about 160,000 distinct CDR3 sequences listed, approximately 20% were seen once; the top ten hold about 8.3%. Sample: blood, either unsorted or a sorted T cell fraction (not recorded which). The receptors shown here come from a male donor with ankylosing spondylitis or in good health (not recorded which). Each CDR3 is given with its conserved first and last residue. D genes are given only for firm matches.

d_gene,v_gene,j_gene,CDR3aa
NA,TRBV5-1,TRBJ2-5,CASSLSSTKRWQETQYF
TRBD2,TRBV2,TRBJ2-1,CASTLSSGSFDEQFF
NA,TRBV18,TRBJ1-5,CASSPEGGGGQPQHF
TRBD1,TRBV6-1,TRBJ2-1,CASNDGNRGNEQFF
TRBD2,TRBV10-3,TRBJ2-7,CAISARRETYEQYF
NA,TRBV20-1,TRBJ2-1,CSATRRSYNEQFF
NA,TRBV5-1,TRBJ2-3,CASSLVASTDTQYF
TRBD1,TRBV5-1,TRBJ1-4,CASSMGQEATNEKLFF
TRBD2,TRBV3-1,TRBJ2-2,CASSQLSGANTGELFF
NA,TRBV24-1,TRBJ2-1,CATSDREDSYNEQFF
TRBD1,TRBV27,TRBJ1-5,CASSFRWGGQGDRNQPQHF
NA,TRBV20-1,TRBJ1-1,CSARKGRANTEAFF
TRBD1,TRBV20-1,TRBJ1-3,CSAPGTGAAFGNTIYF
NA,TRBV29-1,TRBJ1-3,CSVPDSFGNTIYF
NA,TRBV6-1,TRBJ2-7,CASSTRDGLSYEQYF
NA,TRBV5-1,TRBJ2-2,CASSLSSANTGELFF
NA,TRBV6-5,TRBJ2-7,CASVGATYEQYF
TRBD1,TRBV7-7,TRBJ2-5,CASSDWTGETETQYF
NA,TRBV28,TRBJ2-2,CAIDRSNTGELFF
NA,TRBV6-1,TRBJ1-2,CASSKSTTIYGYTF
TRBD1,TRBV7-6,TRBJ2-5,CASSLSALASGGTQYF
NA,TRBV11-3,TRBJ2-3,CASSPRPFRYTQYF
NA,TRBV14,TRBJ2-3,CASGAGTDTQYF
NA,TRBV19,TRBJ1-1,CASTSRLGTEAFF
NA,TRBV6-6,TRBJ1-6,CASSSGVDYNSPLHF
NA,TRBV5-1,TRBJ2-1,CASSLDPGLSYNEQFF
NA,TRBV20-1,TRBJ2-1,CSARPGSSGNNEQFF
NA,TRBV6-1,TRBJ2-1,CASRTEHSHNEQFF
NA,TRBV27,TRBJ2-7,CASSQRGSYEQYF
NA,TRBV7-9,TRBJ2-2,CASTLSGTNTGELFF
TRBD2,TRBV12-3/TRBV12-4,TRBJ2-2,CASSFGLALAGSPGELFF